The next 32 T cell receptor beta chains were all read from a single sample in a study of blood T cell repertoires in COVID-19. Here immunoSEQ multiplex PCR was the method, and the copy in TCRdb shows in-frame clones only, minus some. The table includes around 360,000 clones, about 90% detected once. The sequenced material came from PBMCs or T cells enriched from blood (not recorded which). These TCRs come from a woman in her 30s who had recovered from COVID-19.

V usage is TRBV19 and J usage is TRBJ2-3; 10 bases match TRBD2. With V trimmed by 5 bases and J by 5 bases, 4 bases remained unmatched. CDR3 length equals 14 residues. The V gene's germline CDR1 is LNHDA and CDR2 SQIVND (reference sequence). The CDR3 DNA follows: TGTGCCAGTAGTCCGGGGACTAGCGTAGATACGCAGTATTTT. It is translated as CASSPGTSVDTQYF. The full variable domain, rest sourced from reference TRBV19 and TRBJ2-3, is DGGITQSPKYLFRKEGQNVTLSCEQNLNHDAMYWYRQDPGQGLRLIYYSQIVNDFQKGDIAEGYSVSREKKESFPLTVTSAQKNPTAFYLCASSPGTSVDTQYFGPGTRLTVL.

The J gene is TRBJ2-7, the V gene TRBV27, with 9 bases that match TRBD2. Germline CDR1 MNHEY, CDR2 SMNVEV (reference sequence). The ends lost 2 bases at V and 5 bases at J; junction bases unmatched: 4. This CDR3 has 14 amino acids. The CDR3 DNA sequence: TGTGCCAGCAGTTTAAAGGTAGCGGGGGACGAGCAGTACTTC. Translating gives CASSLKVAGDEQYF.

The chain uses TRBV7-2 and TRBJ1-3; TRBD1 is a possible D gene (6 bases). V was clipped by 5 bases and J by 0 bases, with 14 bases between them. Germline loops: CDR1 SGHTA, CDR2 FQGNSA. This CDR3 is built from 16 residues. The CDR3 DNA follows: TGTGCCAGCAGCCCCCAGGGGCTTGGCTCTGGAAACACCATATATTTT. This sequence encodes CASSPQGLGSGNTIYF.

The CDR3 reads CASTWGGDSPLHF. The CDR3 nucleotides read TGTGCCAGTACCTGGGGGGGCGATTCACCCCTCCACTTT. The genes are TRBV6-5 and TRBJ1-6; D is perhaps TRBD1 (6 bases). The CDR3 totals 13 residues. CDR1 and CDR2 from the germline V gene are MNHEY and SVGAGI. V lost 9 bases to trimming and J lost 8 bases, with 14 bases between them.

The DNA of the CDR3 is TGTGCCAGCAACTTCCTGGGACTAGCGGGAGGCGACGAGCAGTACTTC. Its translation is CASNFLGLAGGDEQYF. The chain joins TRBV5-4 to TRBJ2-7, with 15 nucleotides matching TRBD2. Germline CDR1 SGHNT, CDR2 YYREEE (reference sequence). The CDR3 contains 16 residues. J gave up 5 bases and V 6 bases, and 9 bases lay outside the gene matches.

The V gene is TRBV27, the J gene TRBJ2-2; TRBD2 aligns across 13 bases. J gave up 1 base and V 5 bases, and 4 bases lay outside the gene matches. This CDR3 contains 17 residues. The germline gives CDR1 MNHEY, CDR2 SMNVEV (reference sequence). CDR3 residues: CASSALAGGGNTGELFF. The CDR3 DNA reads TGTGCCAGCAGTGCACTAGCGGGAGGGGGGAACACCGGGGAGCTGTTTTTT.

The V and J genes are TRBV28 and TRBJ2-1, with D perhaps matching TRBD2 (5 bases). Trimming left V 5 bases short and J 8 bases short, with 19 bases between. The CDR3 runs to 15 residues. Germline CDR1 is MDHEN and CDR2 is SYDVKM. CDR3 sequence: CASSNVAETRDEQFF. In nucleotides, the CDR3 is TGTGCCAGCAGTAATGTCGCGGAAACTAGGGATGAGCAGTTCTTC.

For this clone: Other DNA sequences of this sample code for an identical CDR3. The J gene is TRBJ2-1, the V gene TRBV28, with a weak D call TRBD2 (5 bases). Germline V CDR1 and CDR2: MDHEN, SYDVKM. V lost 6 bases and J lost 2, with 8 bases in between. CDR3 length: 13 amino acids. CDR3 in amino acids: CASSSGAYNEQFF. The CDR3 DNA is TGTGCCAGCAGCTCCGGGGCCTACAATGAGCAGTTCTTC.

J is TRBJ1-5 and V is TRBV6-1, with D perhaps TRBD1 (6 bases). V lost 2 bases to trimming and J lost 0 bases, with 17 bases between them. Germline V gene data show CDR1 as MNHNS and CDR2 as SASEGT. CDR3 length: 18 amino acids. The CDR3 DNA is TGTGCCAGCAGTGAATTTCTCGACGGACAGTATAGCAATCAGCCCCAGCATTTT. Translating gives CASSEFLDGQYSNQPQHF.

The rearrangement joins TRBV19 to TRBJ1-4; possible D gene TRBD1, 6 bases. This CDR3 is built from 18 residues. V was trimmed by 4 bases and J by 5 bases, leaving 23 bases between them. Per germline, CDR1 LNHDA and CDR2 SQIVND (reference sequence). DNA for the CDR3: TGTGCCAGTAGTACCCACGGGACACCCGGAACTATAAATGAAAAACTGTTTTTT. It encodes CASSTHGTPGTINEKLFF.

This sequence joins TRBV19 and TRBJ1-1; D unclear. Trimming took 6 bases from V and 0 from J, leaving 11 bases between them. The CDR3 length is 14 residues. In germline, CDR1 is LNHDA, CDR2 SQIVND (reference sequence). The CDR3 reads CASRMKELNTEAFF. CDR3 nucleotide sequence: TGTGCCAGTAGGATGAAGGAGTTGAACACTGAAGCTTTCTTT.

A single count supports this clone. The rearrangement uses TRBV28 and TRBJ2-5; 8 positions match TRBD1. Germline CDR1 is MDHEN and CDR2 is SYDVKM. The length of the CDR3 is 15 residues. The trim removed 8 bases at V and 4 bases at J, leaving 12 bases unmatched. The CDR3 DNA follows: TGTGCCAGCGGCCTGGGACAGGCGCCCCGAGAGACCCAGTACTTC. This codes for CASGLGQAPRETQYF.

This clone was seen only once. V gene TRBV7-3 combines with J gene TRBJ1-4, with a possible D match to TRBD1 (6 bases). This CDR3 has 15 amino acids. Trimming took off 5 bases at V and 3 bases at J, with 13 bases between the two ends. Per germline, CDR1 SGHTA and CDR2 FQGTGA. The CDR3 coding sequence is TGTGCCAGCAGCGCAAAGGACAGTTCTAATGAAAAACTGTTTTTT. Its translation: CASSAKDSSNEKLFF.

In its sample, this clone was seen once. The chain employs TRBV4-1 and TRBJ1-1, with D unclear. Germline V lookup: CDR1 MGHRA, CDR2 YSYEKL. This CDR3 is 13 amino acids long. Trimming took off 4 bases at V and 1 base at J, with 7 bases between the two ends. The CDR3: CASSPIGNTEAFF. The CDR3 bases are TGCGCCAGCAGCCCCATCGGGAACACTGAAGCTTTCTTT.

This rearrangement joins TRBV21-1 to TRBJ1-2; TRBD1, as called in the table, went unchecked against the DNA. TRBV21-1 is tagged as a pseudogene. This CDR3 is built from 18 residues. CDR3: CASSSPSAGTGIFSGYTF. The CDR3, as DNA: TGTGCCAGCAGCTCCCCCTCAGCGGGGACAGGTATATTTTCCGGCTACACCTTC.

This rearrangement joins TRBV7-2 to TRBJ1-6, with 9 bases matching TRBD1. The CDR3 extends over 16 amino acids. Germline CDR1 is SGHTA and CDR2 is FQGNSA. After removal of 5 bases from V and 7 bases from J, the junction contained 9 bases not matched to a gene. For the CDR3, the DNA is TGTGCCAGCAGCCCACAGGGGGCGCTGGGGAATTCACCCCTCCACTTT. Its translation: CASSPQGALGNSPLHF.

This chain links TRBV5-6 with TRBJ2-7; TRBD1 matches 12 bases. Per germline, CDR1 SGHDT and CDR2 YYEEEE. CDR3 length: 14 residues. Trimming at V came to 3 bases and at J to 6 bases, leaving 4 bases not matched to a gene. The CDR3 sequence is CASSSGTGGSEQYF. The CDR3 nucleotides read TGTGCCAGCAGCTCCGGGACAGGGGGCTCCGAGCAGTACTTC.

J is TRBJ2-2 and V is TRBV27, with 7 bases that match TRBD1. The germline V gene has CDR1 MNHEY and CDR2 SMNVEV (reference sequence). This CDR3 is built from 15 residues. Trimming cost V 3 bases and J 5 bases; bases outside gene matches: 6. The CDR3 nucleotides read TGTGCCAGCAGTTTCACCAGGGGGTATACCGGGGAGCTGTTTTTT. Translation: CASSFTRGYTGELFF.

The chain employs TRBV25-1 and TRBJ2-7, with 8 positions matching TRBD2. Germline CDR1 and CDR2: MGHDK and SYGVNS. This CDR3 has 15 amino acids. With V trimmed by 5 bases and J by 5 bases, 11 bases remained unmatched. CDR3 bases: TGTGCCAGCAGTCGGGGGGGCCATGTAATCCACGAGCAGTACTTC. It translates to CASSRGGHVIHEQYF.

The chain is built from TRBV5-6 and TRBJ1-2, with D hard to call. Between the trimmed V and J ends, which lost 2 bases and 6 bases, there was a span of 8 bases. The CDR3 has 12 amino acids. Germline CDR1 reads SGHDT; CDR2 reads YYEEEE. Here the CDR3 reads CASSFHQDGYTF. The CDR3 region has the DNA TGTGCCAGCAGCTTTCATCAGGATGGCTACACCTTC.

DNA of the CDR3: TGTGCCAGCCAAAAGGGGGGGCTTGAGGAGACCCAGTACTTC. Translated, it gives CASQKGGLEETQYF. This chain links TRBV13 with TRBJ2-5, with TRBD2 as a possible D gene (7 bases). Trimming shortened V by 8 bases and J by 5 bases, and 18 bases separated the two germline ends. Germline-derived CDR1 and CDR2 are PRHDT and FYEKMQ (reference sequence). This CDR3 is 14 amino acids long.

The rearrangement links TRBV11-2 to TRBJ1-1; no clear D gene. The CDR3 is made up of 15 amino acids. Germline V lookup: CDR1 SGHAT, CDR2 FQNNGV. V shed 5 bases and J shed 3 bases, with 16 bases lying between them. In DNA form, the CDR3 reads TGTGCCAGCAGCGGCCTGAGAGGGCCGCACACTGAAGCTTTCTTT. The encoded protein is CASSGLRGPHTEAFF. Full variable domain (missing parts from reference TRBV11-2 and TRBJ1-1): EAGVAQSPRYKIIEKRQSVAFWCNPISGHATLYWYQQILGQGPKLLIQFQNNGVVDDSQLPKDRFSAERLKGVDSTLKIQPAKLEDSAVYLCASSGLRGPHTEAFFGQGTRLTVV.

V and J are TRBV19 and TRBJ1-5; D gene unclear. The CDR3 sequence is 14 residues long. The ends were cut back, 8 bases at V and 1 base at J, with 12 bases in the middle. Germline loops: CDR1 LNHDA, CDR2 SQIVND (reference sequence). In nucleotides, the CDR3 is TGTGCCAGTGGCACATTGATAAGCAATCAGCCCCAGCATTTT. Translation gives CASGTLISNQPQHF. Using reference TRBV19 and TRBJ1-5 for the parts outside the CDR3, the full variable domain is DGGITQSPKYLFRKEGQNVTLSCEQNLNHDAMYWYRQDPGQGLRLIYYSQIVNDFQKGDIAEGYSVSREKKESFPLTVTSAQKNPTAFYLCASGTLISNQPQHFGDGTRLSIL.

This chain connects TRBV9 to TRBJ1-3, with 7 positions matching TRBD1. The CDR3 loop spans 15 amino acids. The germline gives CDR1 SGDLS, CDR2 YYNGEE. Losses at the gene ends were 3 bases for V and 0 bases for J; bases not matched to a gene: 3. The CDR3 sequence is CASSAGQSSGNTIYF. CDR3 in DNA: TGTGCCAGCAGCGCGGGACAGAGCTCTGGAAACACCATATATTTT. Full variable domain (outside the CDR3, taken from reference TRBV9 and TRBJ1-3): DSGVTQTPKHLITATGQRVTLRCSPRSGDLSVYWYQQSLDQGLQFLIQYYNGEERAKGNILERFSAQQFPDLHSELNLSSLELGDSALYFCASSAGQSSGNTIYFGEGSWLTVV.

This chain links TRBV27 with TRBJ1-4; 9 positions agree with TRBD1. CDR1 is MNHEY and CDR2 is SMNVEV in the germline V gene (reference sequence). Germline trimming cut 0 bases from V and 8 bases from J; bases unmatched to any gene: 4. This CDR3 is 15 amino acids long. This CDR3 reads CASSLSDRGREKLFF. Here the CDR3 DNA reads TGTGCCAGCAGTTTATCGGACAGGGGACGGGAAAAACTGTTTTTT.

J is TRBJ2-3 and V is TRBV11-2, with 9 bases identical to TRBD1. CDR1 is SGHAT and CDR2 is FQNNGV in the germline V gene. This CDR3 has 15 residues. V lost 5 bases, J lost 4 bases, and 7 bases stayed unmatched. The CDR3 region is CASSPGQGKADTQYF. CDR3 bases: TGTGCCAGCAGCCCCGGACAGGGGAAAGCAGATACGCAGTATTTT.

This clone appeared once. The V call is TRBV5-6, the J call TRBJ2-7; D is uncertain. V lost 3 bases, J lost 3 bases, and 16 bases lay in between. The CDR3 spans 15 residues. Looked up from germline, CDR1 is SGHDT and CDR2 is YYEEEE. CDR3 DNA: TGTGCCAGCAGCTCCTCATTGACATTTTTCTACGAGCAGTACTTC. As protein: CASSSSLTFFYEQYF.

The sample holds one count of this clone. A junction boundary mismatches the germline segment, possibly from a read error. The chain is built from TRBV7-7 and TRBJ2-2; a possible D gene is TRBD1 (5 bases). CDR3 length: 16 amino acids. CDR1 is SSHAT, CDR2 FNYEAQ, per germline (reference sequence). Written as DNA, the CDR3 is TGTGCTAGCAGTTTTACACCAGGGCCGAACACCGGGGAGCTGTTTTTT. Amino acid sequence: CASSFTPGPNTGELFF.

The chain joins TRBV6-1 to TRBJ2-1; 7 nucleotides line up with TRBD2. The ends lost 3 bases at V and 4 bases at J; junction bases unmatched: 9. The V gene's germline CDR1 is MNHNS and CDR2 SASEGT. The CDR3 is 16 amino acids. This CDR3 is CASSELLASNYNEQFF. The CDR3 coding sequence is TGTGCCAGCAGTGAGCTACTAGCGTCAAATTACAATGAGCAGTTCTTC.

This chain joins TRBV27 and TRBJ1-2, with D perhaps TRBD1 (5 bases). CDR1 is MNHEY, CDR2 SMNVEV, per germline (reference sequence). The CDR3 is 15 residues long. V shed 1 base and J shed 6 bases, with 15 bases lying between them. DNA for the CDR3: TGTGCCAGCAGTTTATTGGGGCCTACTGGCCATGGCTACACCTTC. This encodes CASSLLGPTGHGYTF.

This chain uses TRBV27 with TRBJ2-5, with D perhaps matching TRBD2 (5 bases). CDR3 size: 13 residues. V dropped 5 bases and J dropped 9 bases, with 16 bases sitting between them. Germline loops: CDR1 MNHEY, CDR2 SMNVEV (reference sequence). The CDR3 region is CASSPRTSGAQYF. CDR3 nucleotides: TGTGCCAGCAGTCCACGGACCTCCGGGGCCCAGTACTTC.

Regarding this clone: The sample holds other DNA sequences that translate to the same CDR3. V gene TRBV9 combines with J gene TRBJ2-5; D is perhaps TRBD2 (6 bases). V shed 0 bases and J shed 5 bases, with 8 bases lying between them. The germline CDR1 and CDR2 sequences are SGDLS and YYNGEE. This CDR3 is 13 amino acids long. Written as DNA, the CDR3 is TGTGCCAGCAGCGTAGGAGGGAGGGAGACCCAGTACTTC. It codes for CASSVGGRETQYF.